This is a list of T cell receptor beta chains from one sample in a study of shared clonotypes between healthy human individuals. The method was immunoSEQ multiplex PCR; TCRdb's version includes in-frame clones alone and lacks a portion of them. The table records about 470,000 clones, about 76% of them present only once. Sequencing input: PBMCs. The receptors stem from a woman in her forties in good health. Some clones in this sample may be carry-over from other donors' samples. Both conserved end residues are part of each CDR3. D genes are given only for firm matches. The listing skips clone size in some rows; elsewhere it reads once, few, many or a size class.

J	D	V	size	length	CDR3	DNA
TRBJ1-6	NA	TRBV5-1	NA	15	CASSLSTGPNSPLHF	TGCGCCAGCAGCTTGTCTACAGGACCAAATTCACCCCTCCACTTT
TRBJ2-1	NA	TRBV14	NA	14	CASSVFQADAEQFF	TGTGCCAGCTCGGTGTTTCAGGCGGATGCTGAGCAGTTCTTC
TRBJ2-5	NA	TRBV7-9	NA	13	CASTLAGLETQYF	TGTGCCAGCACCCTGGCGGGCTTAGAGACCCAGTACTTC
TRBJ1-3	NA	TRBV9	NA	16	CASSVGGSFLGNTIYF	TGTGCCAGCAGCGTAGGGGGCTCCTTCCTCGGAAACACCATATATTTT
TRBJ2-2	TRBD2	TRBV5-6	NA	17	CASRQHGLAGGTGELFF	TGTGCCAGCAGACAACACGGACTAGCGGGAGGCACTGGGGAGCTGTTTTTT
TRBJ2-5	TRBD2	TRBV5-1	NA	15	CASSISGSMDETQYF	TGCGCCAGCAGCATTAGCGGGAGTATGGACGAGACCCAGTACTTC
TRBJ1-6	NA	TRBV7-9	NA	13	CASSGTPGSPLHF	TGTGCCAGCAGCGGAACCCCGGGGTCACCCCTCCACTTT
TRBJ2-1	TRBD1	TRBV6-1	NA	13	CASSVEGGHEQFF	TGTGCCAGCAGCGTAGAAGGGGGCCATGAGCAGTTCTTC
TRBJ1-4	TRBD1	TRBV28	NA	13	CATHRGPNEKLFF	TGTGCCACCCACAGGGGCCCTAATGAAAAACTGTTTTTT
TRBJ2-6	NA	TRBV28	many	16	CASSRLQPSGANVLTF	TGTGCCAGTTCCCGACTTCAACCCTCTGGGGCCAACGTCCTGACTTTC
TRBJ2-7	NA	TRBV29-1	NA	12	CSVVQSSYEQYF	TGCAGCGTTGTTCAAAGCTCCTACGAGCAGTACTTC
TRBJ2-2	NA	TRBV2	NA	15	CASRRGLGNTGELFF	TGTGCCAGCCGGAGGGGGTTGGGGAACACCGGGGAGCTGTTTTTT
TRBJ2-1	TRBD2	TRBV5-1	NA	16	CASSIPGLAGDNEQFF	TGCGCCAGCTCAATCCCGGGACTAGCGGGAGACAATGAGCAGTTCTTC
TRBJ2-1	TRBD2	TRBV9	NA	17	CASSVGGSGAWGNEQFF	TGTGCCAGCAGCGTAGGGGGTAGCGGGGCATGGGGCAATGAGCAGTTCTTC
TRBJ1-5	NA	TRBV7-9	NA	13	CASSLGSPRPQHF	TGTGCCAGCAGCTTAGGATCACCGCGTCCCCAGCATTTT